A selection of T cell receptor beta chains follows, all from one sample in a study of cytotoxic CD8 clonotypes in ibrutinib-treated CLL. TCRdb's table, derived via immunoSEQ multiplex PCR, lists solely in-frame clones and lacks some. Among 150,000 to 200,000 clones listed, approximately 91% were seen once. Sequenced material: PBMCs, taken at disease progression, from a patient treated with ibrutinib. These receptor sequences come from a human donor with chronic lymphocytic leukemia. Each CDR3 is given with its conserved first and last residue. D genes are given only for firm matches. The size field is filled for only some rows; it gives once, few, many or a size class.

D	V	size	J	length	CDR3	DNA
TRBD1	TRBV7-9	-	TRBJ1-5	15	CASSSGGVSDQPQHF	TGTGCCAGCAGCTCAGGGGGGGTTTCGGATCAGCCCCAGCATTTT
TRBD2	TRBV9	-	TRBJ2-1	21	CASSVSYPSGRKDRLVNEQFF	TGTGCCAGCAGTGTATCGTATCCAAGCGGGAGAAAGGATCGGTTAGTCAATGAGCAGTTCTTC
-	TRBV7-3	-	TRBJ2-1	15	CASSLNDRDYNEQFF	TGTGCCAGCAGCTTAAACGACCGAGATTACAATGAGCAGTTCTTC
-	TRBV7-9	-	TRBJ1-2	14	CASSLKGSAYGYTF	TGTGCCAGCAGCTTGAAGGGGTCGGCGTATGGCTACACCTTC
-	TRBV28	-	TRBJ2-1	14	CASSWTGYNNEQFF	TGTGCCAGCAGTTGGACGGGTTACAACAATGAGCAGTTCTTC
-	TRBV12-5	-	TRBJ1-1	16	CASGLVLGRGGTEAFF	TGTGCTAGTGGTTTGGTACTCGGCAGGGGCGGCACTGAAGCTTTCTTT
TRBD2	TRBV28	-	TRBJ2-3	16	CASPPLAGGDPDTQYF	TGTGCCAGCCCGCCCTTAGCGGGAGGTGACCCAGATACGCAGTATTTT
-	TRBV19	-	TRBJ1-5	15	CASSIGGSSNQPQHF	TGTGCCAGTAGTATAGGGGGGTCTAGCAATCAGCCCCAGCATTTT
-	TRBV7-9	-	TRBJ1-2	15	CASSSTTQRVYGYTF	TGTGCCAGCAGCTCGACCACACAGAGAGTCTATGGCTACACCTTC
-	TRBV2	-	TRBJ1-1	12	CASTVSNTEAFF	TGTGCCAGCACGGTATCCAACACTGAAGCTTTCTTT
TRBD1	TRBV9	-	TRBJ2-7	19	CASSSKPILGTERNYEQYF	TGTGCCAGCAGCTCCAAACCCATCCTAGGGACAGAGAGAAACTACGAGCAGTACTTC
-	TRBV7-9	-	TRBJ1-1	15	CASSLVGTFNTEAFF	TGTGCCAGCAGCCTCGTTGGGACATTCAACACTGAAGCTTTCTTT
-	TRBV9	-	TRBJ2-2	17	CASSVASRTPNTGELFF	TGTGCCAGCAGCGTAGCTTCTCGGACTCCCAACACCGGGGAGCTGTTTTTT
TRBD1	TRBV5-1	-	TRBJ1-2	13	CASSFRQGEGYTF	TGCGCCAGCAGCTTCCGACAGGGGGAAGGCTACACCTTC
-	TRBV7-8	-	TRBJ2-3	15	CASSLARGVGRTQYF	TGTGCCAGCAGCTTAGCCAGAGGCGTGGGTCGGACGCAGTATTTT
-	TRBV11-2	-	TRBJ1-5	16	CASSLNGAGINQPQHF	TGTGCCAGCAGCTTAAATGGGGCGGGAATAAATCAGCCCCAGCATTTT
-	TRBV27	-	TRBJ1-1	16	CASSATPRTADTEAFF	TGTGCCAGCAGTGCAACCCCGCGGACCGCTGACACTGAAGCTTTCTTT
-	TRBV27	few	TRBJ1-5	15	CASSYSHYSNQPQHF	TGTGCCAGCAGTTACAGCCATTATAGCAATCAGCCCCAGCATTTT
TRBD2	TRBV6-5	-	TRBJ2-1	15	CASSNRLAVYNEQFF	TGTGCCAGCAGCAACAGGCTAGCGGTATACAATGAGCAGTTCTTC
TRBD2	TRBV5-1	-	TRBJ2-7	17	CASSPWLVAGDSYEQYF	TGCGCCAGCAGCCCCTGGCTCGTAGCGGGGGACTCCTACGAGCAGTACTTC
-	TRBV5-1	-	TRBJ2-2	16	CASIMQGRISTGELFF	TGCGCCAGCATTATGCAGGGTAGAATCTCCACCGGGGAGCTGTTTTTT
-	TRBV11-2	-	TRBJ2-7	14	CASSLTGQSKHTYF	TGTGCCAGCAGCTTGACTGGCCAGTCCAAGCACACGTACTTC
-	TRBV9	-	TRBJ1-3	13	CASRPGSGNTIYF	TGTGCCAGCAGGCCGGGGTCCGGAAACACCATATATTTT
TRBD2	TRBV14	-	TRBJ2-7	22	CASSQPLSGGESLRAGDYEQYF	TGTGCCAGCAGCCAGCCGCTCTCGGGGGGGGAAAGCTTGAGAGCGGGGGACTACGAGCAGTACTTC
-	TRBV7-2	-	TRBJ1-3	14	CASSLGGSGNTIYF	TGTGCCAGCAGCTTAGGAGGCTCTGGAAACACCATATATTTT
TRBD1	TRBV6-5	-	TRBJ1-2	16	CASSFDRGRGRYGYTF	TGTGCCAGCAGTTTCGACAGGGGGCGAGGAAGATATGGCTACACCTTC
-	TRBV5-8	-	TRBJ2-1	15	CASSLGLNVGNEQFF	TGTGCCAGCAGCTTGGGACTAAATGTTGGCAATGAGCAGTTCTTC
TRBD1	TRBV4-1	-	TRBJ1-5	15	CASSPQVQGYQPQHF	TGCGCCAGCAGCCCCCAGGTACAGGGGTATCAGCCCCAGCATTTT
TRBD2	TRBV19	-	TRBJ2-2	15	CASSIKREGTGELFF	TGTGCCAGTAGTATAAAGCGGGAGGGCACCGGGGAGCTGTTTTTT
-	TRBV5-1	-	TRBJ2-7	14	CASSPPGGSYEQYF	TGCGCCAGCAGCCCTCCAGGTGGTTCCTACGAGCAGTACTTC
-	TRBV28	-	TRBJ2-1	15	CASSLRTGVDNEQFF	TGTGCCAGCAGTCTCCGGACGGGAGTGGATAATGAGCAGTTCTTC
-	TRBV6-1	-	TRBJ1-2	15	CASSEVLGSNYGYTF	TGTGCCAGCAGTGAAGTCCTCGGATCTAACTATGGCTACACCTTC
-	TRBV7-2	-	TRBJ2-7	13	CASSPRLATEQYF	TGTGCCAGCAGCCCCCGGCTAGCGACCGAGCAGTACTTC
-	TRBV11-3	-	TRBJ1-1	13	CASSFDSNTEAFF	TGTGCCAGCAGCTTCGACAGCAACACTGAAGCTTTCTTT
TRBD1	TRBV25-1	-	TRBJ1-3	17	CASSARTGTSSGNTIYF	TGTGCCAGCAGTGCACGGACAGGGACCAGCTCTGGAAACACCATATATTTT
-	TRBV6-6	-	TRBJ1-1	14	CASSYSGMNTEAFF	TGTGCCAGCAGTTACTCAGGGATGAACACTGAAGCTTTCTTT
TRBD2	TRBV7-2	-	TRBJ2-1	14	CASSPTSAPGEQFF	TGTGCCAGCAGCCCAACTAGCGCCCCGGGGGAGCAGTTCTTC
-	TRBV29-1	-	TRBJ2-5	13	CSVEEVPGETQYF	TGCAGCGTTGAAGAGGTTCCCGGGGAGACCCAGTACTTC
-	TRBV19	-	TRBJ1-2	15	CASSMGVGGNYGYTF	TGTGCCAGTAGTATGGGGGTTGGTGGTAACTATGGCTACACCTTC
-	TRBV19	-	TRBJ2-2	13	CASSPYSTGELFF	TGTGCCAGCTCTCCTTATAGCACCGGGGAGCTGTTTTTT
-	TRBV7-2	-	TRBJ1-3	15	CASSLGKPSGNTIYF	TGTGCCAGCAGCTTAGGAAAACCCTCTGGAAACACCATATATTTT
-	TRBV2	-	TRBJ2-2	15	CASSDRDVNTGELFF	TGTGCCAGCAGTGACCGGGACGTAAACACCGGGGAGCTGTTTTTT
-	TRBV7-3	-	TRBJ2-7	15	CASSSGQGGWTQQYF	TGTGCCAGCAGCTCCGGACAGGGAGGGTGGACTCAGCAGTACTTC
-	TRBV28	-	TRBJ1-2	12	CASSLGSYGYTF	TGTGCCAGCAGTTTAGGCAGCTATGGCTACACCTTC
TRBD2	TRBV19	-	TRBJ2-7	16	CASSISAGGYVYEQYF	TGTGCCAGTAGTATATCGGCCGGGGGGTATGTCTACGAGCAGTACTTC
-	TRBV27	-	TRBJ1-4	15	CASRDVGGGGEKLFF	TGTGCCAGCAGGGATGTGGGGGGCGGGGGAGAAAAACTGTTTTTT
-	TRBV5-4	-	TRBJ2-2	15	CASSWDRGGTGELFF	TGTGCCAGCAGCTGGGACCGCGGAGGCACCGGGGAGCTGTTTTTT
-	TRBV11-3	-	TRBJ1-4	16	CASSLTSTAFNEKLFF	TGTGCCAGCAGCTTAACCTCGACAGCGTTTAATGAAAAACTGTTTTTT
TRBD1	TRBV30	-	TRBJ2-1	16	CAWSRGGDRGLWEQFF	TGTGCCTGGAGCCGTGGGGGGGACAGGGGGCTGTGGGAGCAGTTCTTC
-	TRBV11-2	-	TRBJ2-1	15	CASSLGRSSYNEQFF	TGTGCCAGCAGCTTAGGGAGGAGCTCCTACAATGAGCAGTTCTTC
TRBD2	TRBV6-5	-	TRBJ2-1	15	CASSYQREGLNEQFF	TGTGCCAGCAGTTATCAGCGGGAGGGCCTCAATGAGCAGTTCTTC
-	TRBV5-1	-	TRBJ1-2	13	CASSSAANYGYTF	TGCGCCAGCAGCTCCGCGGCTAACTATGGCTACACCTTC